Below, one T cell receptor (beta chain) is given with its context. As yet, its antigen is unknown. This sample stems from a study of breast tumors, draining lymph nodes, adjacent tissues. TCRdb fed the multiplex PCR reads into MiXCR, producing one record per CDR3 protein. This sample yields about 270,000 distinct CDR3 sequences, of which about 33% are seen a single time; 0.85% to 1.2% belongs to the top ten. With V trimmed by 6 bases and J by 6 bases, 7 bases remained unmatched. The CDR3 length is 15 residues. Germline CDR1 is KGHSH and CDR2 is LQKENI. The lymph nodes were axillary draining lymph nodes from breast cancer patients. Study outcomes and limitations: Tumors had less TCR diversity than lymph nodes, more than nontumor tissue. Findings are consistent with lymph node origin and intratumoral expansion of most tumor T cells. Luminal-like breast cancer showed significantly higher tumor–nontumor repertoire similarity than basal-like.

Source material: axillary lymph node tissue. The origin of this receptor is a female donor with breast cancer. Some clones in this sample may be carry-over from other donors' samples. V and J are TRBV18 and TRBJ2-5, with TRBD2 identical over 13 bases. The CDR3 protein is CASSPGLAGSKTQYF. CDR3 coding DNA: TGTGCCAGCTCGCCGGGACTAGCGGGATCAAAGACCCAGTACTTC.